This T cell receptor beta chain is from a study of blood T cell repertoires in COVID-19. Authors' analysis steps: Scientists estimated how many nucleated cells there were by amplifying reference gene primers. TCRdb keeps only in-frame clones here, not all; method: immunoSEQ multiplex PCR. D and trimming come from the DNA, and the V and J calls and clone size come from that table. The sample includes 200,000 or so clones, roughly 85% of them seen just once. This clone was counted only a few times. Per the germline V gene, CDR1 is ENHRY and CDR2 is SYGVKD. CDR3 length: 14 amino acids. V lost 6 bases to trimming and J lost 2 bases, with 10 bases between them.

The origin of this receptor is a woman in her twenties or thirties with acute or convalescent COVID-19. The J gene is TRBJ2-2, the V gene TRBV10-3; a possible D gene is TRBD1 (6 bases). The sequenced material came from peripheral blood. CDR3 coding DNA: TGTGCCATCAGGGTACAGGGAAACACCGGGGAGCTGTTTTTT. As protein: CAIRVQGNTGELFF.